A single sample is the source of the 6 T cell receptor beta chains below, sequenced in a study of beta chain features in type 1 diabetes. General study points: The study found moderately but significantly shorter TCRB CDR3s in all four CD4+ subsets of Type 1 diabetes patients.

The sequenced template was cDNA made from the entire isolated RNA. Clones were read by immunoSEQ multiplex PCR, and TCRdb kept only the in-frame ones, dropping some. The sample consists of under 350,000 clones, 20% to 25% of them appearing once. These receptors are not linked to any known antigen. The sample was naive CD4+ T cells from blood. All receptors come from a woman in her 30s with type 1 diabetes.

This clone came up a few times. V is TRBV20-1 and J is TRBJ2-3, with D perhaps matching TRBD2 (5 bases). The CDR3 sequence is 11 residues long. V dropped 6 bases and J dropped 6 bases, with 10 bases sitting between them. Per germline, CDR1 DFQATT and CDR2 SNEGSKA (reference sequence). The CDR3 is CSAIRGDTQYF. Here the CDR3 DNA reads TGCAGTGCCATCCGCGGGGATACGCAGTATTTT.

The chain recombines TRBV4-1 with TRBJ2-5, with 9 bases that match TRBD1. This CDR3 is 14 amino acids long. V lost 1 base, J lost 5 bases, and 2 bases stayed unmatched. Germline loops: CDR1 MGHRA, CDR2 YSYEKL. The chain's CDR3 is CASSQVGTGETQYF. The DNA for the CDR3 is TGCGCCAGCAGCCAAGTCGGGACAGGGGAGACCCAGTACTTC.

This clone was picked up a small number of times. This chain joins TRBV5-4 and TRBJ2-3, with 9 bases identical to TRBD2. The J segment lost 0 bases and the V segment lost 4 bases, leaving 9 bases of the junction unmatched. The germline CDR1 and CDR2 sequences are SGHNT and YYREEE (reference sequence). CDR3 length: 17 amino acids. CDR3 bases: TGTGCCAGCAGCCCCGGCGGGCTAGCGGGGAGCACAGATACGCAGTATTTT. Its protein is CASSPGGLAGSTDTQYF.

This clone appeared a few times. The chain employs TRBV11-3 and TRBJ1-2; D possibly corresponds to TRBD1 (5 bases). V gave up 0 bases and J gave up 0 bases, with 8 bases separating them. The CDR3 is made up of 15 amino acids. Germline loops: CDR1 SGHNT, CDR2 YENEEA. CDR3 DNA: TGTGCCAGCAGCTTAGAAGCAGGGCCTAACTATGGCTACACCTTC. Amino acids: CASSLEAGPNYGYTF.

This clone was observed a few times. CDR3 sequence: CASSNFQETQYF. The CDR3 DNA reads as TGTGCCAGTAGTAACTTTCAAGAGACCCAGTACTTC. The chain links TRBV19 to TRBJ2-5, with D hard to call. Per the germline V gene, CDR1 is LNHDA and CDR2 is SQIVND (reference sequence). The CDR3 loop spans 12 amino acids. V was pared by 4 bases and J by 2 bases, with 5 bases between.

The chain joins TRBV30 to TRBJ2-1; 11 bases map to TRBD2. The CDR3 has 15 amino acids. The ends lost 2 bases at V and 5 bases at J; junction bases unmatched: 5. Looked up from germline, CDR1 is GTSNPN and CDR2 is SVGIG (reference sequence). DNA of the CDR3: TGTGCCTGGAGTCTTCCGGGACTAGCGGACAATGAGCAGTTCTTC. Translated: CAWSLPGLADNEQFF.